The sequence of this T cell receptor (beta chain) was determined in a study of tumour-infiltrating T cells in Burkitt lymphoma. Overall study: This cohort included all epidemiological subtypes of Burkitt lymphoma. Repertoire clonality predicted overall and progression-free survival. Findings and caveats of the study: Public clonotypes, several, appeared across numerous Burkitt lymphoma patients.

Note on this clone: Its antigen remains unknown.

Measured with immunoSEQ multiplex PCR; TCRdb has only the in-frame clones, and not every one. The sample lists under 500 clones, 15% to 20% occurring once. CDR3 length equals 14 residues. V lost 3 bases and J lost 2, with 11 bases in between. The V gene's germline CDR1 is SNHLY and CDR2 FYNNEI. Sample: tumor tissue. This clonotype was obtained from a human donor with Burkitt lymphoma. The V gene is TRBV2, the J gene TRBJ2-7; D is undetermined. The chain's CDR3 is CASSDHGGPYEQYF. CDR3 DNA: TGTGCCAGCAGTGACCACGGCGGCCCCTACGAGCAGTACTTC. Full variable domain (outside the CDR3, taken from reference TRBV2 and TRBJ2-7): EPEVTQTPSHQVTQMGQEVILRCVPISNHLYFYWYRQILGQKVEFLVSFYNNEISEKSEIFDDQFSVERPDGSNFTLKIRSTKLEDSAMYFCASSDHGGPYEQYFGPGTRLTVT.